This section outlines one T cell receptor beta chain sequence together with its context. Per the germline V gene, CDR1 is MNHEY and CDR2 is SVGAGI. Trimming shortened V by 6 bases and J by 2 bases, and 9 bases separated the two germline ends. CDR3 length equals 13 residues. This sample is part of a study of cytomegalovirus exposure and HLA in healthy donors. Study-wide context: About 85 million unique TCRs from HLA-typed donors were held in an early release of data.

The PCR used 60 Vbeta and 13 Jbeta primers. Clones were sequenced by immunoSEQ multiplex PCR, and TCRdb holds only the in-frame ones, with some missing. The sample has more than 90,000 clones. Regarding donors, all were healthy bone marrow donors. The source material was PBMCs. The V gene is TRBV6-5, the J gene TRBJ2-3; a weak D match, TRBD1 (6 bases). This clonotype was obtained from a man aged 25-45 years in good health and CMV-seronegative. CDR3 sequence: CASSQGPTDTQYF. CDR3 nucleotide sequence: TGTGCCAGCAGCCAGGGGCCCACAGATACGCAGTATTTT.